Listed below are T cell receptor beta chains from one sample, sequenced in a study of blood T cell repertoires in COVID-19. Generated by immunoSEQ multiplex PCR, the TCRdb table keeps only in-frame clones and is missing some. The repertoire holds a few hundred thousand clones, with 80% to 90% as singletons. The sequenced material came from PBMCs or T cells enriched from blood (not recorded which). The source is a woman aged 50 to 60 who had recovered from COVID-19. The CDR3 runs from the conserved cysteine through the conserved F or W. D genes are given only for firm matches. Clone size is not always given. Where it is, it says once, few, many or a class for expanded clones.

D gene	V gene	clone size	J gene	CDR3 DNA	CDR3 protein
.	TRBV6-2/TRBV6-3	.	TRBJ2-2	TGTGCCAGCCGCCCTCCCGGAGCGGGCGGGGAGCTGTTTTTT	CASRPPGAGGELFF
.	TRBV11-2	.	TRBJ2-5	TGTGCCAGCAGCAAAGACCGGGGAGACCAGTACTTC	CASSKDRGDQYF
.	TRBV28	.	TRBJ2-2	TGTGCCAGCAGTTTAGGTGGGGAGCACACCGGGGAGCTGTTTTTT	CASSLGGEHTGELFF
.	TRBV27	.	TRBJ2-7	TGTGCCAGCAGTTTAGCGGGGTCGTCCTACGAGCAGTACTTC	CASSLAGSSYEQYF
TRBD2	TRBV7-2	.	TRBJ2-4	TGTGCCAGCAGCTTAGCCCTAGCGGGGGGTGACATTCAGTACTTC	CASSLALAGGDIQYF
TRBD2	TRBV6-2/TRBV6-3	few	TRBJ2-5	TGTGCCAGCAGTTTCCCATTAGCGGGGGTGGAAGAGACCCAGTACTTC	CASSFPLAGVEETQYF
.	TRBV18	once	TRBJ1-1	TGTGCCAGCTCGCTAACACAGGTGACGGGTACTGAAGCTTTCTTT	CASSLTQVTGTEAFF
.	TRBV6-1	.	TRBJ1-2	TGTGCCAGCAGTGAAGCGCCTTCCTTGGGAGGGGAAGCTAACTATGGCTACACCTTC	CASSEAPSLGGEANYGYTF
.	TRBV6-5	.	TRBJ1-4	TGTGCCAGCAGTTACTCGGGGGGGCCCTCAAATGAAAAACTGTTTTTT	CASSYSGGPSNEKLFF
.	TRBV7-9	.	TRBJ1-4	TGTGCCAGCAGCTTACAAGGCGGGAGGCCTAATGAAAAACTGTTTTTT	CASSLQGGRPNEKLFF
.	TRBV5-6	.	TRBJ1-6	TGTGCCAGCAGCTTGGTCCGAGACAGTAATTCACCCCTCCACTTT	CASSLVRDSNSPLHF
.	TRBV24-1	.	TRBJ1-5	TGTGCCACCAGTGTCGTCGTAAGGGGGAAACAGGCCTTGGGTCAGCCCCAGCATTTT	CATSVVVRGKQALGQPQHF